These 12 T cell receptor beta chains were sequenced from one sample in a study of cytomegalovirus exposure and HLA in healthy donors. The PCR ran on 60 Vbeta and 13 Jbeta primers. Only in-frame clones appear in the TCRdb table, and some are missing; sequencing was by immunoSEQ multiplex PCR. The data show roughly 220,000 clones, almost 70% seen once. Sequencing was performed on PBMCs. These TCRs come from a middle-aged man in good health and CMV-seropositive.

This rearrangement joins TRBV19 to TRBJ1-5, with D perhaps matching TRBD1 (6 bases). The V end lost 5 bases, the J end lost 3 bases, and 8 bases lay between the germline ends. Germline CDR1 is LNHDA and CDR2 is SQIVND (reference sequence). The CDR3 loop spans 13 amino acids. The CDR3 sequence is CASSRTANQPQHF. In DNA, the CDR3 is TGTGCCAGTAGTCGGACAGCCAATCAGCCCCAGCATTTT.

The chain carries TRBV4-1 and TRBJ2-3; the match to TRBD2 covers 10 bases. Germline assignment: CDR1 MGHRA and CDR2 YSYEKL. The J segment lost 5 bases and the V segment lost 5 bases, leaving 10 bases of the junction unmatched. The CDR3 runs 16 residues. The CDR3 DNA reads TGCGCCAGCAGCGTCTTTAGCGGGGGGCTGGGAGATACGCAGTATTTT. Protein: CASSVFSGGLGDTQYF.

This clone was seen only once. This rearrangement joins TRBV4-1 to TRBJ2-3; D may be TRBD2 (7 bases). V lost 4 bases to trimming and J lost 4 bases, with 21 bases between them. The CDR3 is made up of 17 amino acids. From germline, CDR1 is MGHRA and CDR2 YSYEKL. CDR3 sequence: CASSLGGGANPPDTQYF. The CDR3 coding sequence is TGCGCCAGCAGCCTTGGTGGGGGGGCGAATCCCCCAGATACGCAGTATTTT.

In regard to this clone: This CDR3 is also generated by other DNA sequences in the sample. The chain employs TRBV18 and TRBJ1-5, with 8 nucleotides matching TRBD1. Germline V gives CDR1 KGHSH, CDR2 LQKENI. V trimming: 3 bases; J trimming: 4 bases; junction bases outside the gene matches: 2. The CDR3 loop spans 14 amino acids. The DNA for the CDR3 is TGTGCCAGCTCACCCGGACAGGGAAATCAGCCCCAGCATTTT. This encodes CASSPGQGNQPQHF.

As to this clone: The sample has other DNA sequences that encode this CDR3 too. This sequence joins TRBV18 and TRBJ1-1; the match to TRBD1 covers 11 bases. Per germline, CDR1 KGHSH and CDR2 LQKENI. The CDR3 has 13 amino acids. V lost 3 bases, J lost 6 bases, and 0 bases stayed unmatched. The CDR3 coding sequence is TGTGCCAGCTCACCGGGACAGGGGGCTGAAGCTTTCTTT. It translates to CASSPGQGAEAFF. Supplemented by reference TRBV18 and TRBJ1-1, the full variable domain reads NAGVMQNPRHLVRRRGQEARLRCSPMKGHSHVYWYRQLPEEGLKFMVYLQKENIIDESGMPKERFSAEFPKEGPSILRIQQVVRGDSAAYFCASSPGQGAEAFFGQGTRLTVV.

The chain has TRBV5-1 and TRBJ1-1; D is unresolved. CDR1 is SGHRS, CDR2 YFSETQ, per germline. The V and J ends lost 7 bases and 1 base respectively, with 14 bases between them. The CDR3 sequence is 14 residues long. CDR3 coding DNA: TGCGCCAGCGGCCGAGGGTCGACGAACACTGAAGCTTTCTTT. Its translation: CASGRGSTNTEAFF.

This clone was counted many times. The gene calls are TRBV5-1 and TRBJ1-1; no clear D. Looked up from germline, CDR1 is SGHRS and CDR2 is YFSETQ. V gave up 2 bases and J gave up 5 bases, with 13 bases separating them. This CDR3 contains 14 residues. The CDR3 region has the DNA TGCGCCAGCAGCTTACGGGGAGATGGTACTGAAGCTTTCTTT. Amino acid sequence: CASSLRGDGTEAFF.

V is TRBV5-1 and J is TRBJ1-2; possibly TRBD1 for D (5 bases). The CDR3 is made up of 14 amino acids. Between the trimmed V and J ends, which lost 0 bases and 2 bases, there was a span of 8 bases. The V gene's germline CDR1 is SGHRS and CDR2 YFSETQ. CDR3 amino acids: CASSLERGNYGYTF. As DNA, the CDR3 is TGCGCCAGCAGCTTGGAACGGGGGAACTATGGCTACACCTTC.

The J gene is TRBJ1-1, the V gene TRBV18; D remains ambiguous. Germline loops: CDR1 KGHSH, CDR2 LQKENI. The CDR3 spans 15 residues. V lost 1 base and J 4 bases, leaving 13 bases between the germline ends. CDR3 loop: CASSPLSQVSTEAFF. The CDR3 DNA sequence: TGTGCCAGCTCACCACTTTCCCAGGTTAGCACTGAAGCTTTCTTT.

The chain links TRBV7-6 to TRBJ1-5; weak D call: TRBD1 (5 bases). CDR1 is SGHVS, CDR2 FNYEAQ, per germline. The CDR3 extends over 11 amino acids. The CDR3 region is CAWGDNQPQHF. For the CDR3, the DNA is TGTGCGTGGGGGGACAATCAGCCCCAGCATTTT.

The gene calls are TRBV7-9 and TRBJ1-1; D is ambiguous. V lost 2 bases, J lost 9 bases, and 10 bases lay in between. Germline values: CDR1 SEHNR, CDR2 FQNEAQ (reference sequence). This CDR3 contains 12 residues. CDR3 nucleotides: TGTGCCAGCAGCTTACAGATGGCAAAAGCTTTCTTT. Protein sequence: CASSLQMAKAFF.

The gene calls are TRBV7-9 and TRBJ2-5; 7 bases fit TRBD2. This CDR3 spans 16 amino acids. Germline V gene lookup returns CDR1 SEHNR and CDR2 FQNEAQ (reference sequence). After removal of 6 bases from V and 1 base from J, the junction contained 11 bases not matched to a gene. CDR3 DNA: TGTGCCAGCAGTCCTAGCGGCCTGCTAATCCAAGAGACCCAGTACTTC. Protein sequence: CASSPSGLLIQETQYF.